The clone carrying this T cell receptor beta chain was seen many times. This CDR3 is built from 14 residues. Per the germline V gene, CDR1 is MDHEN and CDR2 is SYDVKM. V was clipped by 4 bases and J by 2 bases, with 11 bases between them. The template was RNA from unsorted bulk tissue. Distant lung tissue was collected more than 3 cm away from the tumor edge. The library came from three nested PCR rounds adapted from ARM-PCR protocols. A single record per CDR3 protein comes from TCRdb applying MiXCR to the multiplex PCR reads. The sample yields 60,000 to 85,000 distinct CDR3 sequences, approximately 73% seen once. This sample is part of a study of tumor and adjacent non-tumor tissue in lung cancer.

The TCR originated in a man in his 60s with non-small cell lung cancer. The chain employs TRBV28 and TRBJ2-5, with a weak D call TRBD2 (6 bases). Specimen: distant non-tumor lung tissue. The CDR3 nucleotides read TGTGCCAGCAGTTCCCCCGGGGGTCAAGAGACCCAGTACTTC. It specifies CASSSPGGQETQYF.